These 14 T cell receptor beta chains share one sample of origin, sequenced in a study of blood T cell repertoires in COVID-19. Produced via immunoSEQ multiplex PCR; TCRdb's table is partial and in-frame only. The table shows some 160,000 clones, with around 80% occurring only once. Sequenced material: PBMCs or T cells enriched from blood (not recorded which). The receptors were sampled from a woman between 50 and 59 years old who had recovered from COVID-19.

The V gene is TRBV11-2, the J gene TRBJ2-2; D may be TRBD1 (5 bases). The CDR3 runs 14 residues. Germline CDR1 is SGHAT and CDR2 is FQNNGV. Trimming took 5 bases from V and 4 from J, leaving 11 bases between them. The CDR3 loop is CASSTYRFTGELFF. CDR3 sequence (DNA): TGTGCCAGCAGCACCTACAGGTTCACCGGGGAGCTGTTTTTT.

The V call is TRBV9, the J call TRBJ2-7, with a tentative D call TRBD1 (6 bases). V was shortened by 2 bases and J by 2 bases, with 11 bases between the two germline ends. The CDR3 totals 14 residues. Germline V CDR1 and CDR2: SGDLS, YYNGEE. The CDR3 loop reads CASSVTGSAYEQYF. The CDR3 DNA reads as TGTGCCAGCAGCGTTACAGGGAGTGCCTACGAGCAGTACTTC.

The chain recombines TRBV27 with TRBJ1-2; D gene uncertain. The CDR3 is 14 residues long. V was cut by 4 bases and J by 4 bases, with 13 bases left in between. Germline V CDR1 and CDR2: MNHEY, SMNVEV (reference sequence). CDR3 loop: CASSSPGSLYGYTF. CDR3 nucleotide sequence: TGTGCCAGCAGTTCCCCCGGGTCCCTCTATGGCTACACCTTC.

V and J are TRBV20-1 and TRBJ1-1, with D perhaps matching TRBD1 (6 bases). This CDR3 spans 11 amino acids. Trimming removed 6 bases at V and 10 bases at J, with 15 bases between. CDR1 DFQATT and CDR2 SNEGSKA come from the germline V gene (reference sequence). CDR3 loop: CSASGKGGAFF. DNA of the CDR3: TGCAGTGCCTCGGGGAAAGGGGGAGCTTTCTTT.

The chain carries TRBV6-2 or TRBV6-3 and TRBJ1-2; 7 positions match TRBD1. V lost 0 bases and J lost 4; bases outside the gene matches: 5. CDR1 is MNHEY, CDR2 SVGEGT, per germline. The length of the CDR3 is 15 residues. In nucleotides, the CDR3 is TGTGCCAGCAGTTACTCGACTGGGACAGTCTATGGCTACACCTTC. Translation: CASSYSTGTVYGYTF.

The chain employs TRBV27 and TRBJ1-6; 7 bases map to TRBD1. The CDR3 totals 15 residues. Per germline, CDR1 MNHEY and CDR2 SMNVEV (reference sequence). J lost 9 bases, V lost 5 bases, and 10 bases had no gene match. The CDR3 nucleotides read TGTGCCAGCAGTCTAAGATTGGGACAGACTTCACCCCTCCACTTT. Its translation is CASSLRLGQTSPLHF.

The chain is built from TRBV9 and TRBJ1-6; no reliable D call. The ends were cut back, 4 bases at V and 0 bases at J, with 11 bases in the middle. Germline V gene sequence: CDR1 SGDLS, CDR2 YYNGEE. The CDR3 extends over 16 amino acids. The CDR3 loop is CASSPLEGSYNSPLHF. DNA for the CDR3: TGTGCCAGCAGCCCTTTGGAGGGCTCCTATAATTCACCCCTCCACTTT.

The chain recombines TRBV18 with TRBJ1-1; 8 bases fit TRBD1. The CDR3 is 16 residues long. CDR1 KGHSH and CDR2 LQKENI come from the germline V gene. V was pared by 3 bases and J by 4 bases, with 10 bases of the junction left unmatched. This chain's CDR3 is CASSPRDRGIGTEAFF. The CDR3 DNA reads TGTGCCAGCTCACCTCGCGACAGGGGTATTGGCACTGAAGCTTTCTTT. The full variable domain, its missing parts supplied by reference TRBV18 and TRBJ1-1, is NAGVMQNPRHLVRRRGQEARLRCSPMKGHSHVYWYRQLPEEGLKFMVYLQKENIIDESGMPKERFSAEFPKEGPSILRIQQVVRGDSAAYFCASSPRDRGIGTEAFFGQGTRLTVV.

The chain links TRBV11-2 to TRBJ2-7; 11 bases align to TRBD2. The CDR3 is made up of 15 amino acids. V lost 6 bases, J lost 1 base, and 5 bases stayed unmatched. Germline lookup yields CDR1 SGHAT and CDR2 FQNNGV. CDR3 DNA sequence: TGTGCCAGCAGTAGCGGACTAGCGGGTTCCTACGAGCAGTACTTC. It encodes CASSSGLAGSYEQYF.

The rearrangement links TRBV7-9 to TRBJ1-2, with D possibly being TRBD1 (6 bases). This CDR3 spans 12 amino acids. V lost 1 base to trimming and J lost 8 bases, with 8 bases between them. Germline V CDR1 and CDR2: SEHNR, FQNEAQ (reference sequence). The CDR3 loop is CASSLEQGGYTF. DNA for the CDR3: TGTGCCAGCAGCTTAGAACAGGGAGGCTACACCTTC.

This chain connects TRBV2 to TRBJ2-1; 7 bases are shared with TRBD2. Germline V lookup: CDR1 SNHLY, CDR2 FYNNEI. Trimming cost V 10 bases and J 4 bases; bases outside gene matches: 13. The CDR3 loop spans 15 amino acids. The CDR3 loop is CATQRRRGEYNEQFF. CDR3 DNA: TGTGCCACCCAGAGGAGACGGGGGGAATACAATGAGCAGTTCTTC.

This clone was recorded a few times. The chain links TRBV28 to TRBJ1-1, with D hard to call. V was trimmed by 5 bases and J by 1 base, leaving 5 bases between them. Germline lookup yields CDR1 MDHEN and CDR2 SYDVKM. The CDR3 covers 12 residues. CDR3 bases: TGTGCCAGCAGTCAACAGAACACTGAAGCTTTCTTT. It specifies CASSQQNTEAFF.

CDR3 nucleotide sequence: TGTGCCAGCAGTCGGGACAGCTCTGGAAACACCATATATTTT. This gives the protein CASSRDSSGNTIYF. The chain uses TRBV6-5 and TRBJ1-3; the match to TRBD1 covers 7 bases. This CDR3 has 14 amino acids. The germline V gene encodes CDR1 MNHEY and CDR2 SVGAGI. V was clipped by 5 bases and J by 0 bases; unmatched bases: 1.

The chain carries TRBV7-2 and TRBJ2-1; TRBD1 aligns across 9 bases. Per the germline V gene, CDR1 is SGHTA and CDR2 is FQGNSA. The V and J ends lost 2 bases and 4 bases, in that order; junction bases with no gene match: 12. This CDR3 is built from 18 residues. This CDR3 is CASSLNPPGGQGYNEQFF. CDR3 DNA: TGTGCCAGCAGCTTAAATCCTCCTGGGGGACAGGGATACAATGAGCAGTTCTTC.